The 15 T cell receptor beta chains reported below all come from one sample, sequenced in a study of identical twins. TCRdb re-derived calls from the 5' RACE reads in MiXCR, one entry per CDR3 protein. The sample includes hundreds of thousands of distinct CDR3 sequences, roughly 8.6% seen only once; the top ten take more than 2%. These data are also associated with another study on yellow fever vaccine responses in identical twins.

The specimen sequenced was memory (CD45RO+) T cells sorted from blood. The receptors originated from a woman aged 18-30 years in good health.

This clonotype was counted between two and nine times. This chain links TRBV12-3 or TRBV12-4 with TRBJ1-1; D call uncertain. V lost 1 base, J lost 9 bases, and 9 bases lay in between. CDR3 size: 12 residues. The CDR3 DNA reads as TGTGCCAGCAGTTTAGGCAGGCAGAAAGCTTTCTTT. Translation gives CASSLGRQKAFF.

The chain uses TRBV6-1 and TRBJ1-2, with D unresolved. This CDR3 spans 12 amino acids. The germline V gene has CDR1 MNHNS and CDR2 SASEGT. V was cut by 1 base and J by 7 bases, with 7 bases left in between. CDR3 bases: TGTGCCAGCAGTGAAGGACTATTTGGCTACACCTTC. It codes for CASSEGLFGYTF.

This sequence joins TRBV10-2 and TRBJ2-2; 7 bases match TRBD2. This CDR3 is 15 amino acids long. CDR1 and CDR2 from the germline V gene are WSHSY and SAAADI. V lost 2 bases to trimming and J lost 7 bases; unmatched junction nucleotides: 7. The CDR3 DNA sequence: TGCGCCAGCAGTGAGGTTGGGAGGGCGGTCGGGGAGCTGTTTTTT. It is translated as CASSEVGRAVGELFF.

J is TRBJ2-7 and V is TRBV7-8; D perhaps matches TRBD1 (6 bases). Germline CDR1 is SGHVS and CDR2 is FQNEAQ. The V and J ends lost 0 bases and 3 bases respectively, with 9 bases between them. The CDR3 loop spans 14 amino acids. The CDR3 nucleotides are TGTGCCAGCAGCTTAGCGGGGGCCCTCTACGAGCAGTACGTC. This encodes CASSLAGALYEQYV.

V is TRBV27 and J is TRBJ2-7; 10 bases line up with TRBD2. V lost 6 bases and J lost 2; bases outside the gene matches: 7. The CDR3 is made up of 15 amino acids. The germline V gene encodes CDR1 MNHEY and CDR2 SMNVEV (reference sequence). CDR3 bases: TGTGCCAGCAGCCTAGGACTAGCGGAGACCTACGAGCAGTACTTC. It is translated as CASSLGLAETYEQYF.

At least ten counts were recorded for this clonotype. CDR3 DNA: TGCGCCAGCAGCCAAGAGGGACAGACATGGAGGGCCGACTATGGCTACACCTTC. Translation gives CASSQEGQTWRADYGYTF. The chain links TRBV4-1 to TRBJ1-2; 7 bases agree with TRBD1. Germline CDR1 reads MGHRA; CDR2 reads YSYEKL. This CDR3 is 18 amino acids long. V lost 0 bases, J lost 3 bases, and 13 bases stayed unmatched.

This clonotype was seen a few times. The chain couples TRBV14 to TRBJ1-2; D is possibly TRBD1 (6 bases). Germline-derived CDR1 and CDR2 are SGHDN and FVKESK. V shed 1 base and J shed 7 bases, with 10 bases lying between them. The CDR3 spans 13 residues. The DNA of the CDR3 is TGTGCCAGCAGCCAAGTCGGGGGCGGTGGCTACACCTTC. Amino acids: CASSQVGGGGYTF.

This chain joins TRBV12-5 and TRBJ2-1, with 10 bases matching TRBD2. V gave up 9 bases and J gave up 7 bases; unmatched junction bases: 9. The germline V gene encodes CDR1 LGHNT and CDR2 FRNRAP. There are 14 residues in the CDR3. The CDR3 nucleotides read TGTGCTAGCACCGCTAGCGGGAGAATTAATGAGCAGTTCTTC. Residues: CASTASGRINEQFF.

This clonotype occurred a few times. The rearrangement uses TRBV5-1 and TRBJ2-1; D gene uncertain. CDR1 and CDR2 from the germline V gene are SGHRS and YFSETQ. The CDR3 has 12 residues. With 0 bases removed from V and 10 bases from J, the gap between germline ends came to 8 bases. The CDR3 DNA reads TGCGCCAGCAGCTTGGAGGAGTACGAGCAGTTCTTC. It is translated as CASSLEEYEQFF.

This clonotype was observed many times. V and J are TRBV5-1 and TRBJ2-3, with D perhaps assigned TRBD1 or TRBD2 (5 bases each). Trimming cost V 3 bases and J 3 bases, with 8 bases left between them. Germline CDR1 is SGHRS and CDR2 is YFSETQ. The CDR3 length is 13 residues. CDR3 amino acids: CASSSGTTDTQYF. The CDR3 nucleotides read TGCGCCAGCAGCTCAGGGACGACAGATACGCAGTATTTT.

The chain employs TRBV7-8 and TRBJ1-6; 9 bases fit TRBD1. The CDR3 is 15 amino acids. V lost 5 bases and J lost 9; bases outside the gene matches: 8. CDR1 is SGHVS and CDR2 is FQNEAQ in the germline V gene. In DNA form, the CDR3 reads TGTGCCAGCAGCCGAGCGACAGGGGGAGGTTCACCCCTCCACTTT. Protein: CASSRATGGGSPLHF.

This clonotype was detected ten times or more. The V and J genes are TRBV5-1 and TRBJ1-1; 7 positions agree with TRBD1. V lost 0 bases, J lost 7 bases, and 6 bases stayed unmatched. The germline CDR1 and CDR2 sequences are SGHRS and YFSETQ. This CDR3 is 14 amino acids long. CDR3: CASSLGTGPSEAFF. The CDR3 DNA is TGCGCCAGCAGCTTGGGGACAGGACCGAGTGAAGCTTTCTTT.

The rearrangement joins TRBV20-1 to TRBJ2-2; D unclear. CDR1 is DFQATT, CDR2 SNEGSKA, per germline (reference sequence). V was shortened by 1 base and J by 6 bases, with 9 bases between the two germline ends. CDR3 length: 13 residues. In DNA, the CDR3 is TGCAGTGCTAGAGTAGCTGGCGCCGGGGAGCTGTTTTTT. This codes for CSARVAGAGELFF.

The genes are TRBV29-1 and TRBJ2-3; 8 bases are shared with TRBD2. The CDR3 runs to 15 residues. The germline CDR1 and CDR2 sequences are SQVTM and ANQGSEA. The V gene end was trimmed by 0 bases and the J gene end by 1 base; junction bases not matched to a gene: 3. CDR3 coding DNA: TGCAGCGTTGAAGATAGGCGGGAGGGCACAGATACGCAGTATTTT. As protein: CSVEDRREGTDTQYF.

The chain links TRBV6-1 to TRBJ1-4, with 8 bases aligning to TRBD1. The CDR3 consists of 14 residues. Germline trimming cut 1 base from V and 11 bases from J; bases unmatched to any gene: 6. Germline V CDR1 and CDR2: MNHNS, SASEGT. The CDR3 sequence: CASSEETGGEKLFF. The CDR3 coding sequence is TGTGCCAGCAGTGAAGAAACAGGGGGTGAGAAACTGTTTTTT.